The rows below give T cell receptor beta chains drawn from one sample of a study of beta chain features in type 1 diabetes. Method: immunoSEQ multiplex PCR; TCRdb's copy keeps in-frame clones and lacks some. The table records approximately 240,000 clones, roughly 17% of them present only once. Sequencing input: naive CD4+ T cells from blood. These receptors came from a man aged 25 to 45 with type 1 diabetes. The CDR3 runs from the conserved cysteine through the conserved F or W. D genes are given only for firm matches. The size of a clone is reported for some rows only, either as once, few or many, or as a class for expanded clones.

v_call	clone_size	j_call	d_call	cdr3_nt	cdr3_aa
TRBV6-5	few	TRBJ2-7	-	TGTGCCAGCAGTTACTCTAGCGGAAATTCCTACGAGCAGTACTTC	CASSYSSGNSYEQYF
TRBV4-1	-	TRBJ1-2	-	TGCGCCAGCAGCCAAGATTGGACTAACTATGGCTACACCTTC	CASSQDWTNYGYTF
TRBV7-8	-	TRBJ2-2	-	TGTGCCAGCAGCTTCACCGAGAACACCGGGGAGCTGTTTTTT	CASSFTENTGELFF
TRBV9	few	TRBJ2-7	-	TGTGCCAGCAGCGTAGTTGGAGGCTCCTACGAGCAGTACTTC	CASSVVGGSYEQYF
TRBV30	-	TRBJ2-5	-	TGTGCCTGGAGCGGAACAGGGCAAGAGACCCAGTACTTC	CAWSGTGQETQYF
TRBV7-2	few	TRBJ2-3	-	TGTGCCAGCAGCTTAGGCGCGATTGCAGATACGCAGTATTTT	CASSLGAIADTQYF
TRBV30	-	TRBJ2-1	TRBD2	TGTGCCTGGAGCTTGAAGACTAGCGGGGGGTACAATGAGCAGTTCTTC	CAWSLKTSGGYNEQFF
TRBV29-1	-	TRBJ2-7	-	TGCAGCGTCGCCCCCAGGGCGGCTACCTACGAGCAGTACTTC	CSVAPRAATYEQYF
TRBV18	-	TRBJ2-5	TRBD2	TGTGCCACCCGGGGCGCTAGCGGACAAGAGACCCAGTACTTC	CATRGASGQETQYF
TRBV30	-	TRBJ2-2	-	TGTGCCTGGAGTGTACCGACAACTCGGACCGGGGAGCTGTTTTTT	CAWSVPTTRTGELFF
TRBV27	-	TRBJ2-3	-	TGTGCCAGCAGTTCAGCGAGGACCACAGATACGCAGTATTTT	CASSSARTTDTQYF
TRBV28	few	TRBJ1-2	TRBD1	TGTGCCAGCAGTTTGGGACAGAACTATGGCTACACCTTC	CASSLGQNYGYTF
TRBV5-1	once	TRBJ2-3	TRBD1	TGCGCCAGCAGCGCGGACAGGTCTCCGCAGTATTTT	CASSADRSPQYF
TRBV18	few	TRBJ1-1	TRBD1	TGTGCCAGCTCACAGGGACAGGGTAGGACTGAAGCTTTCTTT	CASSQGQGRTEAFF
TRBV6-5	few	TRBJ2-1	TRBD1	TGTGCCAGCAGGGGACAGGGGTACAATGAGCAGTTCTTC	CASRGQGYNEQFF
TRBV11-3	few	TRBJ2-2	-	TGTGCCAGCAGCTTAAGTTTTGACACCGGGGAGCTGTTTTTT	CASSLSFDTGELFF
TRBV30	-	TRBJ2-4	-	TGTGCCTGGAGTTGGGACGGCAAAAACATTCAGTACTTC	CAWSWDGKNIQYF
TRBV9	few	TRBJ2-2	-	TGTGCCAGCAGCCGGGGCGGGGAGCTGTTTTTT	CASSRGGELFF
TRBV6-4	-	TRBJ2-5	TRBD1	TGTGCCAGCAGTGACTCGGGGACAGGGTCGTCCCAGTACTTC	CASSDSGTGSSQYF
TRBV30	-	TRBJ2-7	-	TGTGCCTGGACAGGGATCTCCTACGAGCAGTACTTC	CAWTGISYEQYF
TRBV25-1	few	TRBJ2-1	-	TGTGCCAGCAGTGCGTTTGTTGGGCAGTTCTTC	CASSAFVGQFF
TRBV7-9	-	TRBJ2-7	-	TGTGCCAGCAGCTTTAACAGGGAATCCGAGCAGTACTTC	CASSFNRESEQYF
TRBV7-2	-	TRBJ2-3	-	TGTGCCAGCAGCTTTGGCCTACCGGCCGATACGCAGTATTTT	CASSFGLPADTQYF
TRBV11-2	few	TRBJ2-1	-	TGTGCCAGCAGCTTAGATGGAATAGGGGGAGGAGCTATAAATGAGCAGTTCTTC	CASSLDGIGGGAINEQFF
TRBV14	-	TRBJ2-1	-	TGTGCCAGCAGCCAGGGGCAGCTAGCTCCTTACAATGAGCAGTTCTTC	CASSQGQLAPYNEQFF
TRBV9	few	TRBJ2-3	TRBD2	TGTGCCAGCAGCGGATACACTAGCGGGAGCCGAGATACGCAGTATTTT	CASSGYTSGSRDTQYF
TRBV4-3	-	TRBJ1-2	TRBD1	TGCGCCAGCAGCCAAGAAACTGGACAGGGCTATGGCTACACCTTC	CASSQETGQGYGYTF
TRBV27	few	TRBJ2-3	-	TGTGCCAGCAGTTTAAGGCCTGTAGATACGCAGTATTTT	CASSLRPVDTQYF